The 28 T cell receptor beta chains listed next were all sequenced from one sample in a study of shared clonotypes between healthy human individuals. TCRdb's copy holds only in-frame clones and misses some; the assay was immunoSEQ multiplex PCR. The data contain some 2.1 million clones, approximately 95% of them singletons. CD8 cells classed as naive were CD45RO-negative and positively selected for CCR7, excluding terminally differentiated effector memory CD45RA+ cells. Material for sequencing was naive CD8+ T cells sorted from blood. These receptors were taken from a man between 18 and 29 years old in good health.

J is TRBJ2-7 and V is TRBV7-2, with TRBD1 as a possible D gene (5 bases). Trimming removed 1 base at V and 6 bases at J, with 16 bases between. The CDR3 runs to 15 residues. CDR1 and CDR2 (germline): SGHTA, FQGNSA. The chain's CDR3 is CASSLDQGARREQYF. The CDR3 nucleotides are TGTGCCAGCAGCTTAGACCAGGGTGCCCGACGCGAGCAGTACTTC.

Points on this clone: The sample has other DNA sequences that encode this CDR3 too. CDR3: CASSLRGRYNEQFF. DNA of the CDR3: TGTGCCAGCAGTTTAAGGGGACGTTACAATGAGCAGTTCTTC. This rearrangement joins TRBV27 to TRBJ2-1, with D tentatively TRBD1 or TRBD2 (5 bases each). With 2 bases removed from V and 4 bases from J, the gap between germline ends came to 9 bases. Germline CDR1 and CDR2: MNHEY and SMNVEV (reference sequence). This CDR3 has 14 amino acids.

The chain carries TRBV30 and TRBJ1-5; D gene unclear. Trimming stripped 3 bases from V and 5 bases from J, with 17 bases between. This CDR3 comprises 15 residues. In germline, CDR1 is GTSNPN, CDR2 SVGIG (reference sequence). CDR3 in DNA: TGTGCCTGGAGACCCAGAGGGAGCGACGATCAGCCCCAGCATTTT. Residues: CAWRPRGSDDQPQHF.

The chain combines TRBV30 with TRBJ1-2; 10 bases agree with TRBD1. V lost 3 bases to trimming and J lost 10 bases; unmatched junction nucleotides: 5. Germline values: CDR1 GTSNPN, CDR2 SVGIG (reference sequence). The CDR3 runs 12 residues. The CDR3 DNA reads TGTGCCTGGAGCTGGGACAGGGGTGACTACACCTTC. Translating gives CAWSWDRGDYTF.

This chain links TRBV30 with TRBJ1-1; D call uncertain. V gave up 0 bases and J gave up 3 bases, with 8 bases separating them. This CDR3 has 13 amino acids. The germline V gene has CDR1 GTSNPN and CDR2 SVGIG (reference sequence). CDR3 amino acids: CAWSVLLYTEAFF. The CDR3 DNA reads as TGTGCCTGGAGTGTTCTTCTGTACACTGAAGCTTTCTTT.

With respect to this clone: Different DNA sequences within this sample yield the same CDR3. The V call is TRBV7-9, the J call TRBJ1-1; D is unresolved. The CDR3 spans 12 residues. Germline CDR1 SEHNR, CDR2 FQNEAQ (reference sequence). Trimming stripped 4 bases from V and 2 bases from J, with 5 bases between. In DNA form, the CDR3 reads TGTGCCAGCAGCTATCTTAACACTGAAGCTTTCTTT. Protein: CASSYLNTEAFF.

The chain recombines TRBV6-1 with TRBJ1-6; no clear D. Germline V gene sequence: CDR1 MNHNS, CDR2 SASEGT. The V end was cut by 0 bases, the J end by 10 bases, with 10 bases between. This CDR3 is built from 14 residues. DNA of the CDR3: TGTGCCAGCAGTGAAGCTGGGTTGGGGTCACCCCTCCACTTT. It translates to CASSEAGLGSPLHF.

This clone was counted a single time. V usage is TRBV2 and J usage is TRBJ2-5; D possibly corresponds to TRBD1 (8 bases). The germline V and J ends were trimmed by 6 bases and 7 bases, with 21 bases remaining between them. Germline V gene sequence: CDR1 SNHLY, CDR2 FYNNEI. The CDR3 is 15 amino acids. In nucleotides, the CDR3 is TGTGCCAGCAGGGATACAGGGGGGGCTTTTTGGACCCAGTACTTC. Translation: CASRDTGGAFWTQYF.

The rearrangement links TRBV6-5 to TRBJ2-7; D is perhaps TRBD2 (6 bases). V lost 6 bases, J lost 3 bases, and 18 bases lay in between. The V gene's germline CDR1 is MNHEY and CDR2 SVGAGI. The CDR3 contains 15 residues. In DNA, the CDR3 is TGTGCCAGCAGGGGTTGGGGGGATTCGGGCTACGAGCAGTACTTC. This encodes CASRGWGDSGYEQYF.

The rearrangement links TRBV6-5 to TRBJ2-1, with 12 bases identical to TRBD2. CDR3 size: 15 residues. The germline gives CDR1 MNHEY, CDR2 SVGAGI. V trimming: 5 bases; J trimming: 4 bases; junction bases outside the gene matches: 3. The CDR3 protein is CASSTGLAGYNEQFF. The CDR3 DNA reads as TGTGCCAGCAGTACGGGACTAGCGGGTTACAATGAGCAGTTCTTC.

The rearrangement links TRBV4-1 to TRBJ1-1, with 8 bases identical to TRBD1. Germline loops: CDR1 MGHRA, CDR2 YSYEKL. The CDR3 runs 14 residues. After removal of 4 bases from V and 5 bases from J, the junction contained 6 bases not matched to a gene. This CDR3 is CASSPTGATTEAFF. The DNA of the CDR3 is TGCGCCAGCAGCCCGACAGGGGCGACAACTGAAGCTTTCTTT.

The CDR3 reads CASSRTASGNTIYF. The CDR3 DNA reads TGTGCCAGCAGCAGAACAGCTTCTGGAAACACCATATATTTT. The rearrangement joins TRBV5-4 to TRBJ1-3; D ambiguous. Trimming cost V 4 bases and J 1 base, with 9 bases left between them. This CDR3 is built from 14 residues. Germline V CDR1 and CDR2: SGHNT, YYREEE (reference sequence).

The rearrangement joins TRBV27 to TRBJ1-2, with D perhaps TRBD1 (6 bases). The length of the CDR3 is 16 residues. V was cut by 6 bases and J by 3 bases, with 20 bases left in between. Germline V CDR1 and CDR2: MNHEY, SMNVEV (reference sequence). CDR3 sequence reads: CASRPTPGERDYGYTF. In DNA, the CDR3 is TGTGCCAGCAGACCCACGCCAGGGGAGAGGGACTATGGCTACACCTTC.

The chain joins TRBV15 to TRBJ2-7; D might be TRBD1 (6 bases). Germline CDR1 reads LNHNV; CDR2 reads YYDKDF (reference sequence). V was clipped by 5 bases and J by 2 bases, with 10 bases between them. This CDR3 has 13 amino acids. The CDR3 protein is CATSPGDPYEQYF. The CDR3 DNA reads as TGTGCCACCAGCCCAGGGGACCCCTACGAGCAGTACTTC. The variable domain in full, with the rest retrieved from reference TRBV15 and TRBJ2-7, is DAMVIQNPRYQVTQFGKPVTLSCSQTLNHNVMYWYQQKSSQAPKLLFHYYDKDFNNEADTPDNFQSRRPNTSFCFLDIRSPGLGDTAMYLCATSPGDPYEQYFGPGTRLTVT.

For the CDR3, the DNA is TGTGCCAGCAGCTTGTTGGACACCCAACAGCCCCAGCATTTT. Translating gives CASSLLDTQQPQHF. The chain joins TRBV5-6 to TRBJ1-5; D is possibly TRBD1 (5 bases). CDR3 length equals 14 residues. Trimming took off 1 base at V and 7 bases at J, with 12 bases between the two ends. Germline CDR1 reads SGHDT; CDR2 reads YYEEEE.

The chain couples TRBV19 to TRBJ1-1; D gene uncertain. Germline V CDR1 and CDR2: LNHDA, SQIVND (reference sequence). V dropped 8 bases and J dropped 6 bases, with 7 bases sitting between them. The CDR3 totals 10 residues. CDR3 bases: TGTGCCAGTCTCGGGGCTGAAGCTTTCTTT. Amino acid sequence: CASLGAEAFF.

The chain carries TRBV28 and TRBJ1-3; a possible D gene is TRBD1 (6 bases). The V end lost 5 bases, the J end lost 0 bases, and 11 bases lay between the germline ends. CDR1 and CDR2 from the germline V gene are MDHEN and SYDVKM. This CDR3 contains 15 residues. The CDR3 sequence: CASSLTGSSGNTIYF. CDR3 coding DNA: TGTGCCAGCAGTCTGACAGGATCCTCTGGAAACACCATATATTTT. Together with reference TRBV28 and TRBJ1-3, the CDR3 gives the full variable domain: DVKVTQSSRYLVKRTGEKVFLECVQDMDHENMFWYRQDPGLGLRLIYFSYDVKMKEKGDIPEGYSVSREKKERFSLILESASTNQTSMYLCASSLTGSSGNTIYFGEGSWLTVV.

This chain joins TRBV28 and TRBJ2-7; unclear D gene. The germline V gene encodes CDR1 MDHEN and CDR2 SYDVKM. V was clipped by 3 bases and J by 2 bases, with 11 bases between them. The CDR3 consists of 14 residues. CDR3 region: CASSFLGQTYEQYF. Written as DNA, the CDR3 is TGTGCCAGCAGTTTCCTTGGGCAGACCTACGAGCAGTACTTC.

The CDR3 is CASSEEVGSSYEQYF. CDR3 in DNA: TGTGCCAGCAGTGAAGAGGTCGGGAGTTCGTACGAGCAGTACTTC. The chain joins TRBV6-1 to TRBJ2-7; tentatively, D is TRBD2 (6 bases). Germline V gives CDR1 MNHNS, CDR2 SASEGT. V dropped 1 base and J dropped 4 bases, with 14 bases sitting between them. CDR3 length equals 15 residues.

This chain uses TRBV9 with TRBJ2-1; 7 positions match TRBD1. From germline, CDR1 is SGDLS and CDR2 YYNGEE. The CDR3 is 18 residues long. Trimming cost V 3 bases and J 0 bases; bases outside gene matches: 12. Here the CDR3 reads CASSAGAPRDSSYNEQFF. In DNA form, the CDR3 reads TGTGCCAGCAGCGCAGGGGCCCCCAGGGACAGCTCCTACAATGAGCAGTTCTTC. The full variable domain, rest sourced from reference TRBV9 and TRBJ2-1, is DSGVTQTPKHLITATGQRVTLRCSPRSGDLSVYWYQQSLDQGLQFLIQYYNGEERAKGNILERFSAQQFPDLHSELNLSSLELGDSALYFCASSAGAPRDSSYNEQFFGPGTRLTVL.

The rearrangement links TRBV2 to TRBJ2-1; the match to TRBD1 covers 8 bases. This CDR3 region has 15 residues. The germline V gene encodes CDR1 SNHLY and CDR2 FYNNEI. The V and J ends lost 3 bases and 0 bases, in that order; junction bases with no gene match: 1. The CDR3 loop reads CASSDDRGSYNEQFF. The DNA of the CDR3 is TGTGCCAGCAGTGACGACAGGGGCTCCTACAATGAGCAGTTCTTC.

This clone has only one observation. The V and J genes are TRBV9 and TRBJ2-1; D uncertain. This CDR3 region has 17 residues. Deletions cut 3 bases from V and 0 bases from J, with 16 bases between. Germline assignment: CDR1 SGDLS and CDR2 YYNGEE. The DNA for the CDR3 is TGTGCCAGCAGCGACAAACCGACGGATATCTCCTACAATGAGCAGTTCTTC. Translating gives CASSDKPTDISYNEQFF. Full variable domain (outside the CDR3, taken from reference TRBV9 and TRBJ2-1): DSGVTQTPKHLITATGQRVTLRCSPRSGDLSVYWYQQSLDQGLQFLIQYYNGEERAKGNILERFSAQQFPDLHSELNLSSLELGDSALYFCASSDKPTDISYNEQFFGPGTRLTVL.

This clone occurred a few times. The CDR3 sequence is CASDPGSSNQPQHF. The CDR3 bases are TGTGCCAGTGATCCTGGGAGTTCTAATCAGCCCCAGCATTTT. The chain has TRBV19 and TRBJ1-5; D gene ambiguous. Trimming stripped 8 bases from V and 4 bases from J, with 15 bases between. The CDR3 spans 14 residues. The V gene's germline CDR1 is LNHDA and CDR2 SQIVND (reference sequence).

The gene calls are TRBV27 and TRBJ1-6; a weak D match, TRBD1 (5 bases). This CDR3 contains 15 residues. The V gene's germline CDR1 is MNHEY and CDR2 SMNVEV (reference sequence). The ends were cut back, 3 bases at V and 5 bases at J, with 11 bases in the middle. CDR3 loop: CASSFGGYNNSPLHF. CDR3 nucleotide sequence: TGTGCCAGCAGTTTTGGGGGATATAATAATTCACCCCTCCACTTT.

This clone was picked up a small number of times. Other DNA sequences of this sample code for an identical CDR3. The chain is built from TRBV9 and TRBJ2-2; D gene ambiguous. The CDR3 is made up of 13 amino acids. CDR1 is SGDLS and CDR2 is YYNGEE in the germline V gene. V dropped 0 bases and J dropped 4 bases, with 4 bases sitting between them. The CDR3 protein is CASSVVATGELFF. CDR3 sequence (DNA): TGTGCCAGCAGCGTAGTGGCCACCGGGGAGCTGTTTTTT.

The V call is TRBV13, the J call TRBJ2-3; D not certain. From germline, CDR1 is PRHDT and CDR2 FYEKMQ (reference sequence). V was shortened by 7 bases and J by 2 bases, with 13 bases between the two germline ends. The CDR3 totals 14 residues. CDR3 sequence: CASTHLGTTDTQYF. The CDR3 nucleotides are TGTGCCAGCACCCACCTGGGTACCACAGATACGCAGTATTTT.

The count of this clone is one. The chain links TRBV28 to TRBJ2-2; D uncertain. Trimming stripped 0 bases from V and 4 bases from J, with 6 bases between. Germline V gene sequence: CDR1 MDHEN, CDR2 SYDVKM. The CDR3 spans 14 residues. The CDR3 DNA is TGTGCCAGCAGTTTATGGGCCCCCACCGGGGAGCTGTTTTTT. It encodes CASSLWAPTGELFF.

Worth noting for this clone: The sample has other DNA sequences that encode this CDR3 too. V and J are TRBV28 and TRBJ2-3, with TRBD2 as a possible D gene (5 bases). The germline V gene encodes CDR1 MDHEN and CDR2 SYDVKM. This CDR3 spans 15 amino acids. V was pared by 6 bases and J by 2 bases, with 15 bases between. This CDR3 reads CASSLAGGITDTQYF. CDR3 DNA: TGTGCCAGCAGCTTGGCGGGCGGAATCACAGATACGCAGTATTTT.